Sequencing of this T cell receptor beta chain was carried out in a study of cytomegalovirus exposure and HLA in healthy donors. Findings and caveats of the study: Relative to equally common others, HLA-associated TCR beta chains showed greater clonal expansion in a later analysis. For most subjects, TCR beta sequences were reported to predict HLA-A and HLA-B alleles with accuracy.

A word on this clone: Its antigen is unidentified.

The PCR had 60 Vbeta and 13 Jbeta primers. Sequenced by immunoSEQ multiplex PCR; TCRdb stores in-frame clones only, minus some. The repertoire holds around 200,000 clones, with about four fifths as singletons. CDR3 length: 15 residues. Germline V gives CDR1 SQVTM, CDR2 ANQGSEA. With 1 base clipped from V and 4 bases from J, the junction kept 7 bases outside the gene matches. The sequencing input was PBMCs. The chain links TRBV29-1 to TRBJ2-7; 10 bases are a match to TRBD1. The TCR was taken from a man aged 45-60 years in good health and CMV-seronegative. The CDR3: CSVEVPGTGVYEQYF. CDR3 coding DNA: TGCAGCGTTGAAGTCCCCGGGACAGGGGTATACGAGCAGTACTTC.